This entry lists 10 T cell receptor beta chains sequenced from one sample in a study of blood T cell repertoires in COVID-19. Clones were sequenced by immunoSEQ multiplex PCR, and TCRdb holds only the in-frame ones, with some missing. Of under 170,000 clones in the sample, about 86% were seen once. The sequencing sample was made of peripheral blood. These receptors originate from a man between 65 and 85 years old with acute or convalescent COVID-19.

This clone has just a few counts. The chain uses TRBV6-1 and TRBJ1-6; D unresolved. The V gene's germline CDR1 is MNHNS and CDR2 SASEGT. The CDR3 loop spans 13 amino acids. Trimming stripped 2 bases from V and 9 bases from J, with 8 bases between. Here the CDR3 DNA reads TGTGCCAGCAGTGAATCAACGGGTTCACCCCTCCACTTT. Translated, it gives CASSESTGSPLHF.

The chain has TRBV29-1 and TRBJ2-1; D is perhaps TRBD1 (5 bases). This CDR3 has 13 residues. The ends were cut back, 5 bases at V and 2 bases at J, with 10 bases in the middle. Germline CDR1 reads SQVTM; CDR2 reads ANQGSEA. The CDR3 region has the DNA TGCAGCGTTCGGCAGGGCACCTACAATGAGCAGTTCTTC. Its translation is CSVRQGTYNEQFF.

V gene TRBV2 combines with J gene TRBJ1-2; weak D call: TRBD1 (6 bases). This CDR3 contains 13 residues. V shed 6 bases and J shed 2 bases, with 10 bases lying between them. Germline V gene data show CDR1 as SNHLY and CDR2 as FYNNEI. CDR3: CASSNGQNYGYTF. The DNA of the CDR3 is TGTGCCAGCAGCAATGGACAGAACTATGGCTACACCTTC.

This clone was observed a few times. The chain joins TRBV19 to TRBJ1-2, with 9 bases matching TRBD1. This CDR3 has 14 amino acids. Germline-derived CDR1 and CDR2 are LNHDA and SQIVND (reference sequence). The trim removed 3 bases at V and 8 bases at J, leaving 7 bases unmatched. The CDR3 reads CASSMGDRVRGYTF. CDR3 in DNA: TGTGCCAGTAGTATGGGGGACAGGGTACGAGGCTACACCTTC. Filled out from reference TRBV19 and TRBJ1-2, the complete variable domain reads DGGITQSPKYLFRKEGQNVTLSCEQNLNHDAMYWYRQDPGQGLRLIYYSQIVNDFQKGDIAEGYSVSREKKESFPLTVTSAQKNPTAFYLCASSMGDRVRGYTFGSGTRLTVV.

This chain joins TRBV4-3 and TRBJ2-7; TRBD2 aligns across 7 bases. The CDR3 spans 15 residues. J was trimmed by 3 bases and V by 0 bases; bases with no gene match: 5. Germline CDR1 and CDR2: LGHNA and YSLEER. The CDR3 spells CASSQDRASGYEQYF. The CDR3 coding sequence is TGCGCCAGCAGCCAAGATCGGGCTAGCGGCTACGAGCAGTACTTC.

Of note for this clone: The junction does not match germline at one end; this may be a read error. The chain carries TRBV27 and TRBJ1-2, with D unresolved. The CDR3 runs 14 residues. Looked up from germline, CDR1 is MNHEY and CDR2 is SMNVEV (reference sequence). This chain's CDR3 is CASSLLVGNSGYTF. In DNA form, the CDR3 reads TGTGCCAGCAGTTTATTAGTCGGGAACTCTGGCTACACCTTC.

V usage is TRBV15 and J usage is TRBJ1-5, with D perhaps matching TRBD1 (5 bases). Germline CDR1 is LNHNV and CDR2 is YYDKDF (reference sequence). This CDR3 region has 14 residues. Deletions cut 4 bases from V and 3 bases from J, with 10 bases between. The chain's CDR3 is CATSKMTDNQPQHF. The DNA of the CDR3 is TGTGCCACCAGCAAGATGACAGACAATCAGCCCCAGCATTTT.

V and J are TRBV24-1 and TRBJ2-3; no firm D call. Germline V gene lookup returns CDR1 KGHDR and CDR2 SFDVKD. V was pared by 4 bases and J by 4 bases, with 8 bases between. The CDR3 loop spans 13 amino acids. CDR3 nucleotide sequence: TGTGCCACCAGTGAACCCGGTTCAGATACGCAGTATTTT. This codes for CATSEPGSDTQYF.

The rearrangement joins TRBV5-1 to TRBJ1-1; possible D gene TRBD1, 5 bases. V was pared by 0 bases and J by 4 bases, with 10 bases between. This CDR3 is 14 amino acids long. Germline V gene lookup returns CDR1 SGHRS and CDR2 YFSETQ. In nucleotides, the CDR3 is TGCGCCAGCAGCTTGGGTACCGGGGGCACTGAAGCTTTCTTT. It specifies CASSLGTGGTEAFF.

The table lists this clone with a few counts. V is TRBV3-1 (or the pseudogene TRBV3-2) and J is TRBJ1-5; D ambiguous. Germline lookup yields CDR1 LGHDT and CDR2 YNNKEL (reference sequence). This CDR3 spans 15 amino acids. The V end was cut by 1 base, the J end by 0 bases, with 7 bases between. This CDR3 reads CASSQGGNSNQPQHF. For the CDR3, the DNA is TGTGCCAGCAGCCAAGGCGGGAATAGCAATCAGCCCCAGCATTTT.